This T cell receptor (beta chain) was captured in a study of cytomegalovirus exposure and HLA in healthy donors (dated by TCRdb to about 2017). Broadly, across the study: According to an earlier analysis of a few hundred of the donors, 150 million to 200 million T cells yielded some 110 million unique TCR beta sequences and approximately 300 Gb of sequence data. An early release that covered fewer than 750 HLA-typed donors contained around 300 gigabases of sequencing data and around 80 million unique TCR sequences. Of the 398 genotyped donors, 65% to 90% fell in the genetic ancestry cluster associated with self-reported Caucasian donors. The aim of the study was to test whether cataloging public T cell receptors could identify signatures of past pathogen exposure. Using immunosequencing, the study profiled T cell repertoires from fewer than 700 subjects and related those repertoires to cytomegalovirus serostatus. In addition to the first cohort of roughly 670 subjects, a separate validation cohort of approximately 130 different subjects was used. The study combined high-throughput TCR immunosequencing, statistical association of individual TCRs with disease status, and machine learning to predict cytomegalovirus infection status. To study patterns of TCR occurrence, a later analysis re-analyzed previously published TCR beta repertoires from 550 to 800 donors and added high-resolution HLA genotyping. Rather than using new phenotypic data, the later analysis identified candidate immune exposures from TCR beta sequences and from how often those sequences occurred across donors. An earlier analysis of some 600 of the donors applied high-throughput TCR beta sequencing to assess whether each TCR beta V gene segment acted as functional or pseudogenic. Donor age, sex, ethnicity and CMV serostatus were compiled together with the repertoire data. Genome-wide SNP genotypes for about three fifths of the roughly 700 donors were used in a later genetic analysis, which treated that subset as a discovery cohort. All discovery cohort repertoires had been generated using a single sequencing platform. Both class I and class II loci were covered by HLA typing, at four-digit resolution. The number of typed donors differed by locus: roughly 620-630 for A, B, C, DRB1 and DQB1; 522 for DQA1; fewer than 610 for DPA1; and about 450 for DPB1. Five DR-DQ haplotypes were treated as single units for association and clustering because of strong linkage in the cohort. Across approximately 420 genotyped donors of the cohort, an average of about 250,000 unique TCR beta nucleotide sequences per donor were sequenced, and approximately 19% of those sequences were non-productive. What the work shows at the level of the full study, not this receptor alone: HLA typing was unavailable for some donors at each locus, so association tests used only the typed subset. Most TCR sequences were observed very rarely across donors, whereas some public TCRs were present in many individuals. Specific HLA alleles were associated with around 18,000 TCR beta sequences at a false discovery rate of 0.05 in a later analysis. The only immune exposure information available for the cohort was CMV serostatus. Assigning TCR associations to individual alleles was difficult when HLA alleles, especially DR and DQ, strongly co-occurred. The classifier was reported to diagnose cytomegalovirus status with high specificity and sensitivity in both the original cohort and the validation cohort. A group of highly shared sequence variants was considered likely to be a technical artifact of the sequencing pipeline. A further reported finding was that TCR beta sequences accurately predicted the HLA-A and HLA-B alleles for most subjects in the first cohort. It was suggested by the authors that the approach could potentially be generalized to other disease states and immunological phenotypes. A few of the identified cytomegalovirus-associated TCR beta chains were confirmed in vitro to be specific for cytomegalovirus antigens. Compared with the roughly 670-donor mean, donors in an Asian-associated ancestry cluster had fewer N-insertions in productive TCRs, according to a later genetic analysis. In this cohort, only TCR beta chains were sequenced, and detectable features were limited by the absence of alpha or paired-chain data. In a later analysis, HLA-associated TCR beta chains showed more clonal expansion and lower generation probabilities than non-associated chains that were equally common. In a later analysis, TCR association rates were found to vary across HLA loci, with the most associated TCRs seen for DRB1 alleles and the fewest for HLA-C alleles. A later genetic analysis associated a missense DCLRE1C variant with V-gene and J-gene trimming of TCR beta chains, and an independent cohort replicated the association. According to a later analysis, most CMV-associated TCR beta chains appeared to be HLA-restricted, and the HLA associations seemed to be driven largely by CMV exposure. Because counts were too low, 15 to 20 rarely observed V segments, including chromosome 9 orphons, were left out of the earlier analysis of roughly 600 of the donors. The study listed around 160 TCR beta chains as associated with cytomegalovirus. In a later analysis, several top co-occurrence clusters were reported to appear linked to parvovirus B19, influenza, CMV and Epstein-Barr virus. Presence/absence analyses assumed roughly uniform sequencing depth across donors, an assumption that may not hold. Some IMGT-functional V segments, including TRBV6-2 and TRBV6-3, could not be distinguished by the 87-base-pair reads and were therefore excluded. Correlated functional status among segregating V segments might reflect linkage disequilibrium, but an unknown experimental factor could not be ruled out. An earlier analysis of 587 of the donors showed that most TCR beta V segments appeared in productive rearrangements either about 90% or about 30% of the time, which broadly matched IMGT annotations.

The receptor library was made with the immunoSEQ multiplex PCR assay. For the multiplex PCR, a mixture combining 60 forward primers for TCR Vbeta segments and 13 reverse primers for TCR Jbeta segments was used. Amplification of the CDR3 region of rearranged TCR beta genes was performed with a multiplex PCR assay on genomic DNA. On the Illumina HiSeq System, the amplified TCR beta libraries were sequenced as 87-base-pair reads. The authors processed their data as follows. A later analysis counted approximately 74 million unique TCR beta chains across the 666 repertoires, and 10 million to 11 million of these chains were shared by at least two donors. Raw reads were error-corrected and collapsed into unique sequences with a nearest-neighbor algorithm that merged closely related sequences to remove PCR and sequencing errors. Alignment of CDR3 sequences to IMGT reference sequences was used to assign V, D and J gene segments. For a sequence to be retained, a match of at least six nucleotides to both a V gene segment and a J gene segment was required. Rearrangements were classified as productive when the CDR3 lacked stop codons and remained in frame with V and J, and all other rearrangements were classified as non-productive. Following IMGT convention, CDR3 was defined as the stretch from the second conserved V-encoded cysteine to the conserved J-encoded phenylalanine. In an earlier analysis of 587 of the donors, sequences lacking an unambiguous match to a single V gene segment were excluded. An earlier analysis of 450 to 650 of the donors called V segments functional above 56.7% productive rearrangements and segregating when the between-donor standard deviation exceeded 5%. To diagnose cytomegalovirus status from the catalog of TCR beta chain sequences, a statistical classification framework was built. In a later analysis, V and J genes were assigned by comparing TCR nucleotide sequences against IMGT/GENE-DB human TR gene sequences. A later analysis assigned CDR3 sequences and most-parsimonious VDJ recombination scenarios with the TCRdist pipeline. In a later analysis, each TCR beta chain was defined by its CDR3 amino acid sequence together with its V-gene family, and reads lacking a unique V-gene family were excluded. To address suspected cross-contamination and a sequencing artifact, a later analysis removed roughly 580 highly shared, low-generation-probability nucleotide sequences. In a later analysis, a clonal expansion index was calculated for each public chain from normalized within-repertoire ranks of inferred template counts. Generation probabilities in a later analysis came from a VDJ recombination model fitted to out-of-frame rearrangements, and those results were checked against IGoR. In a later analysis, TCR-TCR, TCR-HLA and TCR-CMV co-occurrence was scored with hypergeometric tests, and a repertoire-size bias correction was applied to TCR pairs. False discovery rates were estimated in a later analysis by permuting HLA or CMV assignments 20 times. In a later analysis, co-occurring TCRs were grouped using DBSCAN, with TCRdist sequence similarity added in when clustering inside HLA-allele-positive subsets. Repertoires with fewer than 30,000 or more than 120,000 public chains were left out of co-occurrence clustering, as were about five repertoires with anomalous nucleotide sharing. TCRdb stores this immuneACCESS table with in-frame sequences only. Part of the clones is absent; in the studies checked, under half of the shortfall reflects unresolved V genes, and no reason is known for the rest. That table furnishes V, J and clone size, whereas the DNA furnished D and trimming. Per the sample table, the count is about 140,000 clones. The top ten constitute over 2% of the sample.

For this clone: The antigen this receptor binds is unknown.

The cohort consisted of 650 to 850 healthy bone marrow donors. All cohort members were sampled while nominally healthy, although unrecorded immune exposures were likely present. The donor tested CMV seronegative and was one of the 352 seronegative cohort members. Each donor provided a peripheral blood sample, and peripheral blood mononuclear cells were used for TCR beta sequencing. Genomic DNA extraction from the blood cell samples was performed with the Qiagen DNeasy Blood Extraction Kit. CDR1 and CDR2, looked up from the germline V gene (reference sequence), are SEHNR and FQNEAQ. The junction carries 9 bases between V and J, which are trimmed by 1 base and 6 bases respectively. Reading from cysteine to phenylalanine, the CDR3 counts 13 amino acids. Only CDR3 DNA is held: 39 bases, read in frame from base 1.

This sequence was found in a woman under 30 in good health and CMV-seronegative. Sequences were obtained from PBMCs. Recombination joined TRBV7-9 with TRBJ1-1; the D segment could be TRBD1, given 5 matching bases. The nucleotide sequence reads TGTGCCAGCAGCTTAGGACAGCAAGCTGAAGCTTTCTTT. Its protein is CASSLGQQAEAFF.